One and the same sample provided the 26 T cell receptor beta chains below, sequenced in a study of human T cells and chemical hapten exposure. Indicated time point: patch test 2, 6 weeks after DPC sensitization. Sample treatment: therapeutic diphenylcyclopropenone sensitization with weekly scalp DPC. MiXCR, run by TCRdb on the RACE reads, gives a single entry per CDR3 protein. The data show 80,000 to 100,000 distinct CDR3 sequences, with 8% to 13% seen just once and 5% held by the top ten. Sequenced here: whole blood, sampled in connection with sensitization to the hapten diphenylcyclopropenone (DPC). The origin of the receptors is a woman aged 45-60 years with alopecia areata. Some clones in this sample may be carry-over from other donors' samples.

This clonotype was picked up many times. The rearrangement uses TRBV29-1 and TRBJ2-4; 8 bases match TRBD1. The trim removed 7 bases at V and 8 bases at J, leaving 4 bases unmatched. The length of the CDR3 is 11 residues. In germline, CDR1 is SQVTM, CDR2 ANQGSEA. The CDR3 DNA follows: TGCAGCGGCAGGGGGCTGGACATTCAGTACTTC. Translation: CSGRGLDIQYF.

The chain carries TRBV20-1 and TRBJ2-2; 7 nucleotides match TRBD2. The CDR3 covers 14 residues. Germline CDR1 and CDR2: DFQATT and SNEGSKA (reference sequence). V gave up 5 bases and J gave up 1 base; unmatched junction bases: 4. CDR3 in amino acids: CSASAGMNTGELFF. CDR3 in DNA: TGCAGTGCTTCAGCGGGAATGAACACCGGGGAGCTGTTTTTT.

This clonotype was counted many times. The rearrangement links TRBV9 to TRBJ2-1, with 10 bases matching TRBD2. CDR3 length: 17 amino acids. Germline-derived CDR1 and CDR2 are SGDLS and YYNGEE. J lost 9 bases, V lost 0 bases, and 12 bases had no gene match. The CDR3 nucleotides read TGTGCCAGCAGCGTAGCAGTCACTAGCGGGGCCAAAGGTGAGCAGTTCTTC. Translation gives CASSVAVTSGAKGEQFF.

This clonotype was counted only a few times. The CDR3 protein is CASSPPPTVYGYTF. The CDR3 DNA follows: TGTGCCAGCAGCCCCCCACCGACAGTATATGGCTACACCTTC. The chain recombines TRBV28 with TRBJ1-2, with D possibly matching TRBD1 (5 bases). The germline V gene has CDR1 MDHEN and CDR2 SYDVKM. The germline V and J ends were trimmed by 6 bases and 5 bases, with 16 bases remaining between them. CDR3 length equals 14 residues.

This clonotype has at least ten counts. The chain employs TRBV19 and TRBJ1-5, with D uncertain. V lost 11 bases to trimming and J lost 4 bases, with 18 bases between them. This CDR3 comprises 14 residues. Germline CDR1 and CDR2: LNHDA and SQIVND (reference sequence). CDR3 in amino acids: CAAQGGGGNQPQHF. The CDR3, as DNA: TGTGCCGCCCAAGGCGGCGGAGGAAATCAGCCCCAGCATTTT.

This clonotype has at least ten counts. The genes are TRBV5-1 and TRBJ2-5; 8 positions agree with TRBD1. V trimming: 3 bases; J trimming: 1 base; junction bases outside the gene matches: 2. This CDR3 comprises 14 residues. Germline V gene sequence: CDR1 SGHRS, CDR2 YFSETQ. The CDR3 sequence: CASSSQGAQETQYF. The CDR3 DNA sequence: TGCGCCAGCAGCTCCCAGGGGGCCCAAGAGACCCAGTACTTC.

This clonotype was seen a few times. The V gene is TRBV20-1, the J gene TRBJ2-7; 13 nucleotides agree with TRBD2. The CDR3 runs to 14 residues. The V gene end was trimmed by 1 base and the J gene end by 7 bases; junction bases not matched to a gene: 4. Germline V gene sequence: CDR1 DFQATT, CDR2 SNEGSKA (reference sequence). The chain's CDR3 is CSARVPGLAGEQYF. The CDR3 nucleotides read TGCAGTGCTAGAGTTCCGGGACTAGCGGGGGAGCAGTACTTC.

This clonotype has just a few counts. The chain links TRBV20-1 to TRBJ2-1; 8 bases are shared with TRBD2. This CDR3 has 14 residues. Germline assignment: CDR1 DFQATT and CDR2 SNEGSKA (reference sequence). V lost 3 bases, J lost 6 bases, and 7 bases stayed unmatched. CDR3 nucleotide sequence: TGCAGTGCTAGTTCCGGGAGGGCCCCCAATGAGCAGTTCTTC. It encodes CSASSGRAPNEQFF.

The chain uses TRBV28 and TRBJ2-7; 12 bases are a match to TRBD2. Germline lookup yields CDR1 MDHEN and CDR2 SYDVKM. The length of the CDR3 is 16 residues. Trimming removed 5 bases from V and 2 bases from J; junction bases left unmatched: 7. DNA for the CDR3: TGTGCCAGCAGTCCCCGTACTAGCGGGAGGCCCTACGAGCAGTACTTC. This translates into CASSPRTSGRPYEQYF.

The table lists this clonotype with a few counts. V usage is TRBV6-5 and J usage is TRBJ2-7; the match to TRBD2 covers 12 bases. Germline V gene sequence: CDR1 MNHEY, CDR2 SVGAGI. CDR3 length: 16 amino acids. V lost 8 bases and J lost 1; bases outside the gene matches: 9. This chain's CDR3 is CASGSTSGRISYEQYF. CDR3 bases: TGTGCCAGCGGCAGTACTAGCGGGAGGATATCCTACGAGCAGTACTTC.

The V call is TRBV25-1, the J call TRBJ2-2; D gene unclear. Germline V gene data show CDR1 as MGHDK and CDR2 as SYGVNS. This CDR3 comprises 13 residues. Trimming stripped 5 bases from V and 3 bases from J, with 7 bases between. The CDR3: CASSRADTGELFF. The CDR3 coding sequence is TGTGCCAGCAGTCGGGCAGACACCGGGGAGCTGTTTTTT.

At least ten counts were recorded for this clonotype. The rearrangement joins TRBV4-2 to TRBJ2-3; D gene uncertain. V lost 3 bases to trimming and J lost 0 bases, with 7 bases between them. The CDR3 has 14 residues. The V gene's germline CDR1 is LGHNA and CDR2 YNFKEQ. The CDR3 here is CASSQRSSTDTQYF. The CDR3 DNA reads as TGTGCCAGCAGCCAGAGGAGTAGCACAGATACGCAGTATTTT.

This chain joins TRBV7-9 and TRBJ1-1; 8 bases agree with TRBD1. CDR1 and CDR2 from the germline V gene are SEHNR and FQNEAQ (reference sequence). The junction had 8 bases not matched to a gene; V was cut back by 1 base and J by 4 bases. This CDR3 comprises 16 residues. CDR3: CASSLVRGTGSTEAFF. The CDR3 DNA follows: TGTGCCAGCAGCTTAGTTAGGGGGACAGGTAGCACTGAAGCTTTCTTT.

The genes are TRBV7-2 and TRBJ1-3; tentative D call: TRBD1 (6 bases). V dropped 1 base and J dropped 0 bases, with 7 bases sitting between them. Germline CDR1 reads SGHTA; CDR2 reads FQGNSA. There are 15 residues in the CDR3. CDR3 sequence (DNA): TGTGCCAGCAGCTTAGGGACAGTCTCTGGAAACACCATATATTTT. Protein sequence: CASSLGTVSGNTIYF.

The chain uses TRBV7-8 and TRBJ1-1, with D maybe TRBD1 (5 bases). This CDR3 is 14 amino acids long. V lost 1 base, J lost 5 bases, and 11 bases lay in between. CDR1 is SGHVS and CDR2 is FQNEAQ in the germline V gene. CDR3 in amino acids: CASSLDGGRTEAFF. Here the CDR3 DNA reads TGTGCCAGCAGCTTAGATGGGGGAAGGACTGAAGCTTTCTTT.

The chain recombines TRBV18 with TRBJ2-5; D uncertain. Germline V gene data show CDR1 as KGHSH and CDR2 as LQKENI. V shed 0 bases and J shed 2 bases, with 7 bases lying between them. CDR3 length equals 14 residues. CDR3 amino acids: CASSPPALQETQYF. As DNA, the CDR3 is TGTGCCAGCTCACCACCAGCGCTTCAAGAGACCCAGTACTTC.

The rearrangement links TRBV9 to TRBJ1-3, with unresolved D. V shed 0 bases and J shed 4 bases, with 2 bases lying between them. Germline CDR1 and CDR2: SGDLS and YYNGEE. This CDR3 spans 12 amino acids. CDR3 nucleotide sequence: TGTGCCAGCAGCGTAGGCGGAAACACCATATATTTT. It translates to CASSVGGNTIYF.

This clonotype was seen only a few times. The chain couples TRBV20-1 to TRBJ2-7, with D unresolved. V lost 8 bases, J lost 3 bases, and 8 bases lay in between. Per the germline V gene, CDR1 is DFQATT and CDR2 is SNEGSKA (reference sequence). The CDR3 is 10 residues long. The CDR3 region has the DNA TGCAGTCTCCCCTTCTACGAGCAGTACTTC. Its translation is CSLPFYEQYF.

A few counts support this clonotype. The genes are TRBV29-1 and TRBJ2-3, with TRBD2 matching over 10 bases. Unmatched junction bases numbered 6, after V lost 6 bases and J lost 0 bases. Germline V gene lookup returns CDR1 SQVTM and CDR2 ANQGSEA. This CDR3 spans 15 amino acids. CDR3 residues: CSVRTSGISTDTQYF. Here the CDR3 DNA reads TGCAGCGTAAGAACTAGCGGGATAAGCACAGATACGCAGTATTTT.

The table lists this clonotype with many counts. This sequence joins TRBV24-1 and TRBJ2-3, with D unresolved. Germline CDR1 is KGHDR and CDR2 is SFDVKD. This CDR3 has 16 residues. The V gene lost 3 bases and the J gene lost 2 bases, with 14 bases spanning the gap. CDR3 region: CATSDPGRAATDTQYF. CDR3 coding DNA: TGTGCCACCAGTGATCCCGGACGGGCGGCCACAGATACGCAGTATTTT.

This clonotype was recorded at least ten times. CDR3 sequence reads: CASSTGQGGTEAFF. As DNA, the CDR3 is TGTGCCAGCAGTACGGGACAGGGGGGCACTGAAGCTTTCTTT. The chain uses TRBV6-6 and TRBJ1-1; 11 positions agree with TRBD1. The length of the CDR3 is 14 residues. Looked up from germline, CDR1 is MNHNY and CDR2 is SVGAGI (reference sequence). The junction had 3 bases not matched to a gene; V was cut back by 5 bases and J by 4 bases.

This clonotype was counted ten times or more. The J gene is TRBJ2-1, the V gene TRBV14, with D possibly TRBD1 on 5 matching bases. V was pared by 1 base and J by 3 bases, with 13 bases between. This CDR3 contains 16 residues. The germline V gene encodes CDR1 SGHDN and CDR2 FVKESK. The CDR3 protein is CASSQVRQGRYNEQFF. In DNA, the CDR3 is TGTGCCAGCAGCCAAGTGAGGCAGGGTCGCTACAATGAGCAGTTCTTC.

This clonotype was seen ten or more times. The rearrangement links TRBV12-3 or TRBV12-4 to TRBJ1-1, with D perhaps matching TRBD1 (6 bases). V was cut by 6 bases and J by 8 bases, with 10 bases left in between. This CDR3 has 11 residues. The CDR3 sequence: CASRTGTEAFF. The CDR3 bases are TGTGCCAGCAGAACAGGGACCGAAGCTTTCTTT.

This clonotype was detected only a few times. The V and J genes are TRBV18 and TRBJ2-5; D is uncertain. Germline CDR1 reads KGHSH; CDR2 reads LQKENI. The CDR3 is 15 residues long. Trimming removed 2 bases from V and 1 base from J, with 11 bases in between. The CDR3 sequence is CASSPGFTFQETQYF. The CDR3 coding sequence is TGTGCCAGCTCACCAGGGTTCACTTTCCAAGAGACCCAGTACTTC.

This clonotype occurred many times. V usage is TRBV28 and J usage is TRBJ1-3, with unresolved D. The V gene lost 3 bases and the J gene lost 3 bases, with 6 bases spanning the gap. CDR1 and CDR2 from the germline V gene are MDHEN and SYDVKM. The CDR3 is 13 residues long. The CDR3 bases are TGTGCCAGCAGTTTGAGGGATGGAAACACCATATATTTT. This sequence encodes CASSLRDGNTIYF.

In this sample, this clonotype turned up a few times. CDR3 protein: CSANRDNRRTDTQYF. The CDR3 nucleotides read TGCAGTGCTAACCGGGACAATAGACGCACAGATACGCAGTATTTT. V is TRBV20-1 and J is TRBJ2-3, with a possible D match to TRBD1 (6 bases). The CDR3 covers 15 residues. Germline values: CDR1 DFQATT, CDR2 SNEGSKA (reference sequence). Trimming took 4 bases from V and 1 from J, leaving 15 bases between them.